The 24 T cell receptor beta chains presented below share a single source sample, sequenced in a study of T cells in Graves' hyperthyroidism and ophthalmopathy. RNA transcripts served as the template for amplifying TCR beta CDR3 regions. The primer set for the first-round RT-PCR of the TCR CDR3 was HTBI. MiXCR, applied by TCRdb to the multiplex PCR reads, yields one record per CDR3 protein. Here the sample spans a few hundred thousand distinct CDR3 sequences, roughly 14% being singletons. Material: blood. Receptors originate from a woman aged 25-40 years with Graves' hyperthyroidism that later progressed to Graves' ophthalmopathy.

This clonotype was seen ten or more times. This chain links TRBV12-3 or TRBV12-4 with TRBJ1-2; D remains unclear. V lost 3 bases and J 4 bases, leaving 6 bases between the germline ends. This CDR3 is 12 amino acids long. CDR3 loop: CASSFRRYGYTF. Here the CDR3 DNA reads TGTGCCAGCAGTTTCCGCCGCTATGGCTACACCTTC.

In this sample, this clonotype turned up a few times. The chain combines TRBV27 with TRBJ1-2, with D unresolved. CDR1 and CDR2 (germline): MNHEY, SMNVEV (reference sequence). The CDR3 has 9 amino acids. The V end was cut by 8 bases, the J end by 12 bases, with 10 bases between. CDR3 nucleotide sequence: TGTGCCAGCGGCCCCTCGAACACCTTC. It codes for CASGPSNTF.

In its sample, this clonotype is medium-sized (0.01 to 0.1%). The chain recombines TRBV20-1 with TRBJ2-3; 8 bases map to TRBD2. Germline V CDR1 and CDR2: DFQATT, SNEGSKA (reference sequence). Trimming took 0 bases from V and 2 from J; bases not matched to a gene: 7. The CDR3 contains 16 residues. The CDR3 reads CSAREASGFDTDTQYF. The DNA of the CDR3 is TGCAGTGCTAGAGAGGCTAGCGGGTTCGACACAGATACGCAGTATTTT.

This chain links TRBV19 with TRBJ2-1, with D perhaps TRBD2 (5 bases). V shed 5 bases and J shed 15 bases, with 17 bases lying between them. This CDR3 contains 12 residues. CDR1 is LNHDA and CDR2 is SQIVND in the germline V gene (reference sequence). Here the CDR3 DNA reads TGTGCCAGTAGTGCCGGACTTGCACAAGTGTTCTTC. This encodes CASSAGLAQVFF.

The table lists this clonotype with many counts. This CDR3 reads CASSLLYPGVEQYF. CDR3 DNA: TGCGCCAGCAGCTTGCTTTATCCAGGGGTCGAGCAGTACTTC. The J gene is TRBJ2-7, the V gene TRBV5-1; D may be TRBD1 (6 bases). Germline lookup yields CDR1 SGHRS and CDR2 YFSETQ. The ends were cut back, 1 base at V and 6 bases at J, with 14 bases in the middle. The length of the CDR3 is 14 residues.

This chain links TRBV6-1 with TRBJ2-1; D not resolved. Germline lookup yields CDR1 MNHNS and CDR2 SASEGT. This CDR3 contains 11 residues. V was shortened by 7 bases and J by 7 bases, with 8 bases between the two germline ends. The CDR3 DNA reads TGTGCCAGCAACGGGCCGAATGAGCAGTTCTTC. Encoded protein: CASNGPNEQFF.

The chain combines TRBV6-2 or TRBV6-3 with TRBJ2-3, with 7 bases identical to TRBD1. Germline assignment: CDR1 MNHEY and CDR2 SVGEGT. The CDR3 sequence is 16 residues long. The junction had 10 bases not matched to a gene; V was cut back by 5 bases and J by 2 bases. The CDR3 sequence: CASSRDRDGVTDTQYF. CDR3 sequence (DNA): TGTGCCAGCAGTCGTGACAGGGATGGTGTCACAGATACGCAGTATTTT.

Many counts were recorded for this clonotype. V gene TRBV20-1 combines with J gene TRBJ2-7, with 13 bases that match TRBD2. The CDR3 contains 14 residues. Germline V gene lookup returns CDR1 DFQATT and CDR2 SNEGSKA (reference sequence). V dropped 6 bases and J dropped 6; count of bases not matched to a gene: 8. CDR3 nucleotide sequence: TGCAGTGCCAACCCGGGACTAGCGGGACGCGAGCAGTACTTC. Translation: CSANPGLAGREQYF.

The gene calls are TRBV5-4 and TRBJ2-1, with 8 bases identical to TRBD1. There are 16 residues in the CDR3. Per germline, CDR1 SGHNT and CDR2 YYREEE (reference sequence). V was clipped by 0 bases and J by 3 bases; unmatched bases: 5. CDR3 nucleotide sequence: TGTGCCAGCAGCTTGGAAGGACAGGGAGTCTACAATGAGCAGTTCTTC. Its protein product is CASSLEGQGVYNEQFF. The full variable domain, with the rest looked up from reference TRBV5-4 and TRBJ2-1, is ETGVTQSPTHLIKTRGQQVTLRCSSQSGHNTVSWYQQALGQGPQFIFQYYREEENGRGNFPPRFSGLQFPNYSSELNVNALELDDSALYLCASSLEGQGVYNEQFFGPGTRLTVL.

J is TRBJ2-5 and V is TRBV4-1; TRBD2 agrees at 7 bases. This CDR3 region has 15 residues. Germline V gives CDR1 MGHRA, CDR2 YSYEKL. J lost 4 bases, V lost 3 bases, and 8 bases had no gene match. CDR3 in amino acids: CASSQGGGLRETQYF. In DNA, the CDR3 is TGCGCCAGCAGCCAGGGGGGAGGGCTGAGAGAGACCCAGTACTTC.

This clonotype showed up many times. The CDR3 DNA is TGTGCCAGCAGCCTCGAGGGGGTTGTCTATGAGCAGTTCTTC. Amino acids: CASSLEGVVYEQFF. This chain joins TRBV7-2 and TRBJ2-1; TRBD1 is a possible D gene (6 bases). Germline CDR1 reads SGHTA; CDR2 reads FQGNSA. The V end lost 5 bases, the J end lost 8 bases, and 16 bases lay between the germline ends. The CDR3 spans 14 residues. Combining the CDR3 with reference TRBV7-2 and TRBJ2-1 gives the whole variable domain GAGVSQSPSNKVTEKGKDVELRCDPISGHTALYWYRQSLGQGLEFLIYFQGNSAPDKSGLPSDRFSAERTGGSVSTLTIQRTQQEDSAVYLCASSLEGVVYEQFFGPGTRLTVL.

The chain employs TRBV7-9 and TRBJ2-1; 10 nucleotides match TRBD2. Germline V gives CDR1 SEHNR, CDR2 FQNEAQ (reference sequence). V dropped 6 bases and J dropped 6; count of bases not matched to a gene: 8. The CDR3 runs 15 residues. Written as DNA, the CDR3 is TGTGCCAGCAGACTAGCGGGGACCCTCGCCAATGAGCAGTTCTTC. It yields the protein CASRLAGTLANEQFF.

The chain combines TRBV6-5 with TRBJ1-4, with 8 positions matching TRBD1. Germline values: CDR1 MNHEY, CDR2 SVGAGI. The CDR3 is 14 amino acids. V lost 4 bases to trimming and J lost 7 bases; unmatched junction nucleotides: 5. CDR3 residues: CASSSDREAEKLFF. The CDR3, as DNA: TGTGCCAGCAGTTCGGACAGGGAGGCTGAAAAACTGTTTTTT.

This clonotype has a count of ten or more. The chain couples TRBV27 to TRBJ2-1; 7 bases fit TRBD2. Looked up from germline, CDR1 is MNHEY and CDR2 is SMNVEV (reference sequence). The V and J ends lost 10 bases and 2 bases, in that order; junction bases with no gene match: 8. This CDR3 region has 14 residues. The DNA of the CDR3 is TGTGCCACCGAGGGAGGGAACCCCTACAATGAGCAGTTCTTC. This translates into CATEGGNPYNEQFF.

There are many counts of this clonotype. V gene TRBV12-5 combines with J gene TRBJ2-3; TRBD2 agrees at 8 bases. The junction had 16 bases not matched to a gene; V was cut back by 0 bases and J by 2 bases. CDR1 and CDR2 from the germline V gene are LGHNT and FRNRAP. This CDR3 spans 20 amino acids. In nucleotides, the CDR3 is TGTGCTAGTGGTTTGGTATTGACTAGCGAGAGTTCTTCTTCCACAGATACGCAGTATTTT. This codes for CASGLVLTSESSSSTDTQYF.

V is TRBV7-2 and J is TRBJ2-5; D may match TRBD1 or TRBD2 (5 bases each). Germline values: CDR1 SGHTA, CDR2 FQGNSA. The CDR3 spans 15 residues. V shed 0 bases and J shed 4 bases, with 12 bases lying between them. In DNA, the CDR3 is TGTGCCAGCAGCTTAGCCATCGGGGCGCTAGAGACCCAGTACTTC. Protein: CASSLAIGALETQYF.

The table lists this clonotype with a few counts. This chain connects TRBV6-2 or TRBV6-3 to TRBJ1-5; 8 bases are shared with TRBD1. CDR3 length equals 16 residues. CDR1 is MNHEY, CDR2 SVGEGT, per germline. J was trimmed by 2 bases and V by 0 bases; bases with no gene match: 3. CDR3 region: CASSYSTGVGNQPQHF. CDR3 sequence (DNA): TGTGCCAGCAGTTACTCGACAGGGGTAGGCAATCAGCCCCAGCATTTT.

Note on this clonotype: Just one base apart from a much larger clone, this may be a read error. V is TRBV20-1 and J is TRBJ2-7, with D hard to call. The V gene lost 0 bases and the J gene lost 2 bases, with 14 bases spanning the gap. Germline CDR1 is DFQATT and CDR2 is SNEGSKA (reference sequence). The CDR3 consists of 15 residues. CDR3 amino acids: CSARELFKGPYEQYF. In nucleotides, the CDR3 is TGCAGTGCTAGAGAGCTATTTAAGGGCCCCTACGAGCAGTACTTC.

For this clonotype: One end of the junction does not line up with germline, which may come from a read error. The rearrangement links TRBV6-4 to TRBJ1-2; no firm D call. The CDR3 loop spans 14 amino acids. CDR1 is MRHNA and CDR2 is SNTAGT in the germline V gene. The CDR3 nucleotides read TGTGCCAGCAGTGAAGCAATAGCTAACTATGGCTACGCCTTC. Translating it yields CASSEAIANYGYAF.

This clonotype was recorded at least ten times. The chain couples TRBV7-9 to TRBJ1-5; weak D call: TRBD1 (5 bases). CDR3 size: 13 residues. Between the trimmed V and J ends, which lost 1 base and 7 bases, there was a span of 8 bases. CDR1 and CDR2 from the germline V gene are SEHNR and FQNEAQ (reference sequence). In DNA, the CDR3 is TGTGCCAGCAGCTTAGAGGGGAGCCAGCCCCAGCATTTT. It translates to CASSLEGSQPQHF.

This clonotype was detected ten times or more. The chain is built from TRBV27 and TRBJ1-3, with D hard to call. The V end lost 6 bases, the J end lost 4 bases, and 10 bases lay between the germline ends. From germline, CDR1 is MNHEY and CDR2 SMNVEV (reference sequence). The CDR3 has 13 residues. The CDR3 DNA reads as TGTGCCAGCAGCAGGATCGGGGGAAACACCATATATTTT. This sequence encodes CASSRIGGNTIYF.

At least ten counts were recorded for this clonotype. This chain links TRBV6-1 with TRBJ2-3; D may correspond to TRBD1 or TRBD2 (5 bases each). The CDR3 is 13 amino acids. The germline gives CDR1 MNHNS, CDR2 SASEGT. V was cut by 11 bases and J by 3 bases, with 15 bases left in between. The CDR3 nucleotides read TGTGCCGGAGGACTCTGGGGGACAGATACGCAGTATTTT. Translation gives CAGGLWGTDTQYF.

In this sample, this clonotype turned up many times. The gene calls are TRBV12-3 or TRBV12-4 and TRBJ1-6; D is unresolved. The CDR3 length is 15 residues. Deletions cut 2 bases from V and 10 bases from J, with 15 bases between. The CDR3 nucleotides read TGTGCCAGCAGTTTACCTCGGACGTCGGAGTCACCCCTCCACTTT. Protein sequence: CASSLPRTSESPLHF.

To note about this clonotype: A much larger clone sits a single nucleotide away, making a read error possible. This chain links TRBV10-3 with TRBJ1-1; possible D gene TRBD1, 6 bases. Germline-derived CDR1 and CDR2 are ENHRY and SYGVKD. V lost 5 bases to trimming and J lost 1 base, with 14 bases between them. The CDR3 is made up of 15 amino acids. CDR3 DNA sequence: TGTGCCATCAGTATTCTGGACAGTGAGAACACTGAAGCTTTCTTT. Translation gives CAISILDSENTEAFF.